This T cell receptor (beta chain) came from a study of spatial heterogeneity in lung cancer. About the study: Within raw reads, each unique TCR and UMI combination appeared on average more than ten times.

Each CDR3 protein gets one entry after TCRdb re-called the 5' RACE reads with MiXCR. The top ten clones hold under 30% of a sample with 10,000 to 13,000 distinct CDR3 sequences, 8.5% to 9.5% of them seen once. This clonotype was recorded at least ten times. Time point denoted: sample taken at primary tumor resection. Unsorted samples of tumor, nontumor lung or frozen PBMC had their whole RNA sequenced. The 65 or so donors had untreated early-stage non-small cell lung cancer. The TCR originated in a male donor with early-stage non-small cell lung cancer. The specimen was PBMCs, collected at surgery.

CDR3 protein: CASSRRGRMDTGELFF. The CDR3 DNA reads TGTGCCAGCAGCCGCCGTGGACGGATGGACACCGGGGAGCTGTTTTTT. The chain combines TRBV7-9 with TRBJ2-2; D not resolved. The CDR3 totals 16 residues. Between the trimmed V and J ends, which lost 5 bases and 3 bases, there was a span of 16 bases. Germline lookup yields CDR1 SEHNR and CDR2 FQNEAQ (reference sequence).